Presented here are 20 T cell receptor beta chains from one specimen sequenced in a study of CD8+ T cells in alopecia areata. RNA was extracted and reverse transcribed into cDNA as the sequencing template. Sequencing was performed with immunoSEQ multiplex PCR; in TCRdb, only in-frame clones are kept and a portion is missing. Here the sample spans 190,000 or so clones, 58% being singletons. Regarding treatment: oral pan-JAK inhibitor, 5-10 mg twice daily. This sample comprised CD4+ T cells sorted from blood, obtained at week 24, from a patient treated with tofacitinib. The receptors were gathered from a human donor with alopecia areata.

This rearrangement joins TRBV7-9 to TRBJ2-3, with D perhaps being TRBD1 or TRBD2 (5 bases each). The ends were cut back, 1 base at V and 6 bases at J, with 11 bases in the middle. The CDR3 is 14 residues long. The V gene's germline CDR1 is SEHNR and CDR2 FQNEAQ (reference sequence). CDR3 sequence reads: CASSLDFGADTQYF. The CDR3 region has the DNA TGTGCCAGCAGCTTAGACTTCGGGGCCGATACGCAGTATTTT.

This clone has just a few counts. The rearrangement links TRBV7-3 to TRBJ1-2; 10 nucleotides match TRBD1. CDR3 length equals 14 residues. Unmatched junction bases numbered 6, after V lost 3 bases and J lost 8 bases. Germline CDR1 reads SGHTA; CDR2 reads FQGTGA. The CDR3 here is CASSLGQGSNGYTF. The DNA for the CDR3 is TGTGCCAGCAGCTTGGGACAGGGGAGTAACGGCTACACCTTC.

The rearrangement joins TRBV30 to TRBJ1-5; 8 bases align to TRBD1. The V gene's germline CDR1 is GTSNPN and CDR2 SVGIG (reference sequence). V shed 1 base, J shed 6 bases, and the junction held 5 bases outside the gene matches. CDR3 length: 14 residues. The CDR3 DNA reads as TGTGCCTGGAGTGGGCAGGGGGCAGGTCAGCCCCAGCATTTT. Residues: CAWSGQGAGQPQHF.

DNA for the CDR3: TGCAGTTCGGAAGGTGGGGGGACAGATACGCAGTATTTT. Its protein is CSSEGGGTDTQYF. The chain links TRBV29-1 to TRBJ2-3, with a tentative D call TRBD2 (6 bases). The CDR3 loop spans 13 amino acids. Germline CDR1 and CDR2: SQVTM and ANQGSEA.

This sequence joins TRBV27 and TRBJ1-2, with TRBD1 as a possible D gene (6 bases). The CDR3 has 15 amino acids. V shed 5 bases and J shed 0 bases, with 13 bases lying between them. CDR1 and CDR2 (germline): MNHEY, SMNVEV (reference sequence). As DNA, the CDR3 is TGTGCCAGCAGTCCGCTAGGGGGAGCTAACTATGGCTACACCTTC. Its protein is CASSPLGGANYGYTF.

This clone occurred a few times. This sequence joins TRBV7-2 and TRBJ2-7, with D uncertain. V lost 4 bases, J lost 2 bases, and 15 bases lay in between. Germline loops: CDR1 SGHTA, CDR2 FQGNSA. The CDR3 has 15 amino acids. As DNA, the CDR3 is TGTGCCAGCAGCTGGGTCACCGGGCTCACCTACGAGCAGTACTTC. Its protein product is CASSWVTGLTYEQYF.

The chain employs TRBV7-9 and TRBJ2-1, with TRBD2 identical over 7 bases. This CDR3 comprises 12 residues. J was trimmed by 9 bases and V by 5 bases; bases with no gene match: 4. In germline, CDR1 is SEHNR, CDR2 FQNEAQ (reference sequence). The CDR3 nucleotides are TGTGCCAGCAGCACTGGGAGGGGTGAGCAGTTCTTC. This sequence encodes CASSTGRGEQFF. Full variable domain (missing parts from reference TRBV7-9 and TRBJ2-1): DTGVSQNPRHKITKRGQNVTFRCDPISEHNRLYWYRQTLGQGPEFLTYFQNEAQLEKSRLLSDRFSAERPKGSFSTLEIQRTEQGDSAMYLCASSTGRGEQFFGPGTRLTVL.

The V gene is TRBV15, the J gene TRBJ1-1, with a weak D call TRBD1 (5 bases). Trimming shortened V by 0 bases and J by 4 bases, and 9 bases separated the two germline ends. Germline CDR1 reads LNHNV; CDR2 reads YYDKDF (reference sequence). The CDR3 consists of 14 residues. The CDR3 DNA sequence: TGTGCCACCAGCAGAGATTACGGGGGCACTGAAGCTTTCTTT. It is translated as CATSRDYGGTEAFF.

V usage is TRBV7-3 and J usage is TRBJ2-1, with TRBD2 matching 9 bases. Germline V gene lookup returns CDR1 SGHTA and CDR2 FQGTGA. V gave up 5 bases and J gave up 4 bases; unmatched junction bases: 18. The CDR3 loop spans 19 amino acids. This CDR3 is CASSPRPLSGTSRYNEQFF. The CDR3 coding sequence is TGTGCCAGCAGCCCTAGGCCGCTTAGCGGGACTAGCAGATACAATGAGCAGTTCTTC.

The V and J genes are TRBV2 and TRBJ1-1; D is possibly TRBD1 (6 bases). V was pared by 10 bases and J by 1 base, with 16 bases between. CDR1 and CDR2 (germline): SNHLY, FYNNEI. This CDR3 is built from 14 residues. In nucleotides, the CDR3 is TGTGCCACCCAGGGGAACAGCCAGAACACTGAAGCTTTCTTT. Its translation is CATQGNSQNTEAFF.

This clone was counted only a few times. J is TRBJ2-5 and V is TRBV5-1, with unresolved D. The CDR3 consists of 11 residues. The V gene's germline CDR1 is SGHRS and CDR2 YFSETQ. The V and J ends lost 4 bases and 0 bases respectively, with 1 base between them. The CDR3 is CASSDQETQYF. The CDR3, as DNA: TGCGCCAGCAGCGACCAAGAGACCCAGTACTTC.

Only a few counts were recorded for this clone. This chain connects TRBV30 to TRBJ2-2; TRBD2 agrees at 8 bases. The germline V gene encodes CDR1 GTSNPN and CDR2 SVGIG (reference sequence). V was pared by 2 bases and J by 4 bases, with 3 bases of the junction left unmatched. The CDR3 contains 14 residues. This chain's CDR3 is CAWSRTSPTGELFF. The CDR3 DNA sequence: TGTGCCTGGAGTCGGACTAGCCCCACCGGGGAGCTGTTTTTT.

This clone has only a few counts. The V gene is TRBV29-1, the J gene TRBJ2-1, with D unresolved. Looked up from germline, CDR1 is SQVTM and CDR2 is ANQGSEA. This CDR3 comprises 16 residues. Trimming cost V 2 bases and J 8 bases, with 22 bases left between them. The CDR3 nucleotides are TGCAGCGTTGAATTGGCAGGCGCAAACTTAGTCGATGAGCAGTTCTTC. Its protein product is CSVELAGANLVDEQFF.

This clone was picked up a small number of times. The chain carries TRBV4-3 and TRBJ2-5; D not certain. The length of the CDR3 is 14 residues. V was clipped by 1 base and J by 7 bases, with 13 bases between them. Germline-derived CDR1 and CDR2 are LGHNA and YSLEER. In DNA form, the CDR3 reads TGCGCCAGCAGCCAAGGACTTACCGATAGGACCCAGTACTTC. The encoded protein is CASSQGLTDRTQYF.

Details on this clone: The same CDR3 also results from other DNA sequences found in this sample. The J gene is TRBJ2-5, the V gene TRBV6-5, with D possibly TRBD1 on 5 matching bases. With 2 bases removed from V and 5 bases from J, the gap between germline ends came to 6 bases. This CDR3 is 12 amino acids long. The germline CDR1 and CDR2 sequences are MNHEY and SVGAGI. The chain's CDR3 is CASSYRGETQYF. For the CDR3, the DNA is TGTGCCAGCAGTTACAGGGGTGAGACCCAGTACTTC.

This chain joins TRBV27 and TRBJ2-1; D perhaps matches TRBD1 (6 bases). The CDR3 extends over 12 amino acids. V lost 2 bases and J lost 13, with 12 bases in between. Germline CDR1 is MNHEY and CDR2 is SMNVEV (reference sequence). CDR3 in amino acids: CASSLGGSSQFF. CDR3 DNA: TGTGCCAGCAGTTTAGGGGGCTCCTCCCAGTTCTTC.

V is TRBV7-8 and J is TRBJ2-4; 7 nucleotides line up with TRBD1. The germline CDR1 and CDR2 sequences are SGHVS and FQNEAQ. CDR3 length: 17 amino acids. J gave up 0 bases and V 4 bases, and 9 bases lay outside the gene matches. The CDR3 spells CASSSLQGMLAKNIQYF. For the CDR3, the DNA is TGTGCCAGCAGCTCTCTACAGGGGATGCTAGCCAAAAACATTCAGTACTTC.

The CDR3 bases are TGTGCCAGCAGCTTGCTCTCAGGGGGAAATCAGCCCCAGCATTTT. Translation: CASSLLSGGNQPQHF. The genes are TRBV5-6 and TRBJ1-5; 7 bases fit TRBD1. With V trimmed by 1 base and J by 4 bases, 5 bases remained unmatched. Germline loops: CDR1 SGHDT, CDR2 YYEEEE. The CDR3 consists of 15 residues. Variable domain in full (rest from reference TRBV5-6 and TRBJ1-5): DAGVTQSPTHLIKTRGQQVTLRCSPKSGHDTVSWYQQALGQGPQFIFQYYEEEERQRGNFPDRFSGHQFPNYSSELNVNALLLGDSALYLCASSLLSGGNQPQHFGDGTRLSIL.

The chain recombines TRBV29-1 with TRBJ2-7, with D perhaps assigned TRBD1 or TRBD2 (5 bases each). Germline lookup yields CDR1 SQVTM and CDR2 ANQGSEA. V dropped 4 bases and J dropped 4 bases, with 20 bases sitting between them. This CDR3 has 15 residues. The CDR3 here is CSVGGPRGAGYEQYF. CDR3 DNA: TGCAGCGTTGGAGGGCCGAGGGGCGCAGGGTACGAGCAGTACTTC.

This clone was observed a handful of times. The chain is built from TRBV7-2 and TRBJ2-1, with TRBD2 matching 7 bases. Germline V CDR1 and CDR2: SGHTA, FQGNSA. J lost 7 bases, V lost 1 base, and 10 bases had no gene match. CDR3 length: 16 amino acids. DNA for the CDR3: TGTGCCAGCAGCTTAGAGGGCGGCGGGAGCAGGAATGAGCAGTTCTTC. It specifies CASSLEGGGSRNEQFF.